These T cell receptor beta chains were read from a single sample in a study of blood T cells in healthy people across ages. TCRdb called the 5' RACE reads again in MiXCR, with one record for every CDR3 protein. This repertoire shows 550,000 to 600,000 distinct CDR3 sequences, 27% found once; its top ten account for about 18%. Sequenced input: blood. The receptors derive from a woman in her 70s in good health. Each CDR3 is given with its conserved first and last residue. D genes are given only for firm matches. Expanded clones are given a class, and other clones once, few, many or no size at all.

>TRBJ2-6|many|TRBD1|TRBV5-1
TGCGCCAGCAGCCCCGGACAGGTTAGCTCTGGGGCCAACGTCCTGACTTTC
CASSPGQVSSGANVLTF
>TRBJ2-5|NA|TRBD1|TRBV6-1
TGTGCCAGCAGTTGGGACAGCACGGGGGAGACCCAGTACTTC
CASSWDSTGETQYF
>TRBJ2-7|NA|NA|TRBV6-2/TRBV6-3
TGTGCCAGCAGTAAGGGGGGCTCGACCTACGAGCAGTACTTC
CASSKGGSTYEQYF
>TRBJ2-7|NA|NA|TRBV4-1
TGCGCCAGCAGCCAAGTTTCTAGAGGGGGGCCCTACGAGCAGTCCTTC
CASSQVSRGGPYEQSF
>TRBJ2-7|NA|NA|TRBV12-3/TRBV12-4
TGTGCCAGCAGTTTAGCGCTCTTTGGAAACGAGCAGTACTTC
CASSLALFGNEQYF
>TRBJ1-5|NA|TRBD1|TRBV19
TGTGCCAGTAGTAGGAGACAGGGGGCGTCCAGCAATCAGCCCCAGCATTTT
CASSRRQGASSNQPQHF
>TRBJ1-3|NA|NA|TRBV7-8
TGTGCCAGCAGCCTAGGGGGACAAAACTCTGGAAACACCATATATTTT
CASSLGGQNSGNTIYF
>TRBJ2-1|NA|NA|TRBV29-1
TGCAGCGGGGACTTGTCCAATGAGCAGTTCTTC
CSGDLSNEQFF
>TRBJ2-1|few|TRBD1|TRBV9
TGTGCCAGCAGCGCCTGGGACAGCTACAATGAGCAGTTCTTC
CASSAWDSYNEQFF
>TRBJ1-1|NA|TRBD1|TRBV9
TGTGCCAGCAGCCCTCACCCCCGGGACAGGCAATCTGAAGCTTTCTTT
CASSPHPRDRQSEAFF
>TRBJ2-4|NA|NA|TRBV5-6
TGTGCCAGCGCCCGGGGCACTCAACTAGCCAAAAACATTCAGTACTTC
CASARGTQLAKNIQYF
>TRBJ2-7|NA|TRBD1|TRBV20-1
TGCAGTGCTAGACCACTGACAGGGAACTACGAGCAGTACTTC
CSARPLTGNYEQYF
>TRBJ1-5|NA|TRBD1|TRBV7-2
TGTGCCAGCAGCTGGCTTTCCTCAGGGGGTGGGAGCAATCAGCCCCAGCATTTT
CASSWLSSGGGSNQPQHF
>TRBJ2-3|NA|TRBD2|TRBV20-1
TGCAGTGCCTTACTAGCGGGGGCCCCCACAGATACGCAGTATTTT
CSALLAGAPTDTQYF
>TRBJ1-4|NA|NA|TRBV6-5
TGTGCCAGCAGTTACCGAACAAGGGGCCTTAATGAAAAACTGTTTTTT
CASSYRTRGLNEKLFF
>TRBJ1-6|NA|NA|TRBV20-1
TGCAGTGCTAGCGGCCCGGCGTTGAATTCACCCCTCCACTTT
CSASGPALNSPLHF
>TRBJ2-5|NA|NA|TRBV12-3/TRBV12-4
TGTGCCAGCAGCAGAGGGACCGCCGGTCACGAGACCCAGTACTTC
CASSRGTAGHETQYF
>TRBJ2-7|few|NA|TRBV2
TGTGCCAGCAGTGGACAGGCCGACTACGAGCAGTACTTC
CASSGQADYEQYF
>TRBJ2-2|few|NA|TRBV6-6
TGTGCCAGCAGTTCCCAGGGGGGGCTGGTCTTCGGGGAGCTGTTTTTT
CASSSQGGLVFGELFF
>TRBJ2-1|few|TRBD1|TRBV6-6
TGTACCAGCAGTCCGGGACAGGGGACCTACAATGAGCAGTTCTTC
CTSSPGQGTYNEQFF
>TRBJ2-5|NA|NA|TRBV7-2
TGTGCCAGCAGCTTCGGACACCCCTCGGTTGAGACCCAGTACTTC
CASSFGHPSVETQYF
>TRBJ1-5|NA|NA|TRBV7-9
TGTGCCAGCAGCTTAGATGGCAGTTATCAGCCCCAGCATTTT
CASSLDGSYQPQHF
>TRBJ2-5|few|TRBD2|TRBV6-5
TGTGCCAGCAGCTACCTCGGGCGGGGGCAAGAGACCCAGTACTTC
CASSYLGRGQETQYF
>TRBJ1-2|few|NA|TRBV6-6
TGTGCCAGCAGTTACTTGGAATCTAAGAGCTACACCTTC
CASSYLESKSYTF
>TRBJ1-2|few|NA|TRBV7-2
TGTGCCAGCAGCTTAGCGGCGTCAACCTTAACGGGGGGCTACACCTTC
CASSLAASTLTGGYTF
>TRBJ2-7|few|NA|TRBV4-3
TGCGCCAGCAGCCACGGCCGGGGGGCATACGAGCAGTACTTC
CASSHGRGAYEQYF
>TRBJ2-1|NA|TRBD1|TRBV4-3
TGCGCCAGCAGCCTACAAGGACAGGGGGGCAATGAGCAGTTCTTC
CASSLQGQGGNEQFF
>TRBJ1-1|few|NA|TRBV20-1
TGCAGTGTGGACAAGAACACTGAAGCTTTCTTT
CSVDKNTEAFF
>TRBJ1-1|few|NA|TRBV29-1
TGCAGCGTCACGGGTTCCGGTAACACTGAAGCTTTCTTT
CSVTGSGNTEAFF
>TRBJ2-1|NA|NA|TRBV5-6
TGTGCCAGCAGCTTGGACCTAGACCCATACAATGAGCAGTTCTTC
CASSLDLDPYNEQFF
>TRBJ2-2|NA|TRBD1|TRBV18
TGTGCCAGCTCGACAGGGGTCGGGGAGCTGTTTTTT
CASSTGVGELFF
>TRBJ1-2|few|NA|TRBV11-3
TGTGCCAGCAGCTTAGGGGGACAAACGTATGGCTACACCTTC
CASSLGGQTYGYTF
>TRBJ2-5|NA|NA|TRBV6-9
TGTGCCAGCAGTTATGTCTTCGGGGGGCGCCGGTTTGAAGAGACCCAGTACTTC
CASSYVFGGRRFEETQYF
>TRBJ2-3|few|TRBD1|TRBV7-9
TGTGCCAGCAGCTTAAGGTCAGGGGGAGATACGCAGTATTTT
CASSLRSGGDTQYF
>TRBJ2-5|few|TRBD2|TRBV3-1
TGTGCCAGCAGCCAAGGTGTGGCGGGGGGACAAGAGACCCAGTACTTC
CASSQGVAGGQETQYF
>TRBJ1-4|NA|NA|TRBV12-3/TRBV12-4
TGTGCCACTCGGGACCGTCGATCAACTAATGAAAAACTGTTTTTT
CATRDRRSTNEKLFF
>TRBJ2-5|NA|NA|TRBV12-3/TRBV12-4
TGTGCCAGCAGTTTAACTGTGAGGGACCCCGGGGAGACCCAGTACTTC
CASSLTVRDPGETQYF
>TRBJ2-7|NA|TRBD1|TRBV2
TGTGCCAGCACCCAAGGACAGGATCCTACCTACGAGCAGTACTTC
CASTQGQDPTYEQYF
>TRBJ2-6|NA|TRBD2|TRBV15
TGTGCCACCAGCAAAACTAGCGGGGGGGCTTATGGATCGGGGGCCAACGTCCTGACTTTC
CATSKTSGGAYGSGANVLTF
>TRBJ2-5|few|NA|TRBV20-1
TGCAGTGCAAACCACCCAAGCCGGGGGTACATGGAGACCCAGTACTTC
CSANHPSRGYMETQYF
>TRBJ2-1|few|TRBD1|TRBV4-3
TGCGCCAGCAGCCCTTCTAGGACAGGGAAGAATGAGCAGTTCTTC
CASSPSRTGKNEQFF
>TRBJ2-2|NA|TRBD1|TRBV2
TGTGCCAGCCACCAGACAGGGACGAACACCGGGCAGCTGTTTTTT
CASHQTGTNTGQLFF
>TRBJ2-7|few|NA|TRBV20-1
TGCAGTGCTAGAGATTTGAACGCCCCAGGCTCCTACGAGCAGTACTTC
CSARDLNAPGSYEQYF
>TRBJ2-2|NA|TRBD2|TRBV7-9
TGTGCCAGCAGCTACGCCGGGACTAGCGGGGGAGTAACCGGGGAGCTGTTTTTT
CASSYAGTSGGVTGELFF
>TRBJ2-7|NA|TRBD1|TRBV24-1
TGTGCCACCAGTGATCCGACAGGGGACTACGAGCAGTACTTC
CATSDPTGDYEQYF
>TRBJ2-7|few|TRBD1|TRBV7-2
TGTGCCAGCAGCTTAGCCGGACAGGGGGAGCAGTACTTC
CASSLAGQGEQYF
>TRBJ2-7|few|NA|TRBV6-5
TGTGCCAGCAGGAGACAGGTCCGCGACCCCTACGAGCAGTACTTC
CASRRQVRDPYEQYF
>TRBJ2-5|few|NA|TRBV5-1
TGCGCCAGCGGCCCGTCCGGCCAGGGAAAAGAGACCCAGTACTTC
CASGPSGQGKETQYF
>TRBJ1-1|NA|NA|TRBV29-1
TGCAGCGTTGAACCCTCCCGGGTGTGGGGTACTGAAGCTTTCTTT
CSVEPSRVWGTEAFF
>TRBJ2-5|few|NA|TRBV6-6
TGTGCCAGCAGTTACTCCCGGGTTGCGGAGACCCAGTACTTC
CASSYSRVAETQYF
>TRBJ2-3|once|TRBD1|TRBV7-6
TGTGCCAGCAGCCTCTCCCCTCCAGCGAGGGGGCCAAGGGATACGCAGTATTTT
CASSLSPPARGPRDTQYF
>TRBJ1-1|NA|TRBD1|TRBV29-1
TGCAGCGTAAGACAGGGGGCCATTGGCACTGAAGCTTTCTTT
CSVRQGAIGTEAFF
>TRBJ1-5|NA|NA|TRBV6-5
TGTGCCAGCGGCGAGAGGAGCAATCAGCCCCAGCATTTT
CASGERSNQPQHF
>TRBJ2-1|NA|NA|TRBV30
TGTGCCTGGAGTAGGACCTACAATGAGCAGTTCTTC
CAWSRTYNEQFF
>TRBJ2-2|NA|NA|TRBV12-3/TRBV12-4
TGTGCCAGCAGGAGGAACATCGGGGAGCTGTTTTTT
CASRRNIGELFF